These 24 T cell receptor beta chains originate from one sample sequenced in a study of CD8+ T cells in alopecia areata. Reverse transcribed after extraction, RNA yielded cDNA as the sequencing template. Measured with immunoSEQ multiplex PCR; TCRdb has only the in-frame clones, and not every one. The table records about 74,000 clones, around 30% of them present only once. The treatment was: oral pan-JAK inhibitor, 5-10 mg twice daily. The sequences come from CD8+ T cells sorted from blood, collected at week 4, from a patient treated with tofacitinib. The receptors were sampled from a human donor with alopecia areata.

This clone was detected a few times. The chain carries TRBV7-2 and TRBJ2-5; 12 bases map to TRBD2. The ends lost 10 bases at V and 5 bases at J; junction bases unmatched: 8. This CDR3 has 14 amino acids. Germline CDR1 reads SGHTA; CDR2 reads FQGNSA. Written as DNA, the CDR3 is TGTGCCACCGCGGGACTAGCGGGTGTGGAGACCCAGTACTTC. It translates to CATAGLAGVETQYF.

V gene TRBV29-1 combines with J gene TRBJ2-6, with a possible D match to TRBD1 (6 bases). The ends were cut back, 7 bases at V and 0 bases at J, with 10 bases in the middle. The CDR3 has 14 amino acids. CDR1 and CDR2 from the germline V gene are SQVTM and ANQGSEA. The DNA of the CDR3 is TGCAGCGCAGAAGGGGGCTCTGGGGCCAACGTCCTGACTTTC. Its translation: CSAEGGSGANVLTF.

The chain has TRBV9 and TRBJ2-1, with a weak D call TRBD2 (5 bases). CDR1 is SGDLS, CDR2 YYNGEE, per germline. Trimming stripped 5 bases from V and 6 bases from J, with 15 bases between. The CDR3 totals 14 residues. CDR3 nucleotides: TGTGCCAGCAGTTACACACGGGAAGGCAATGAGCAGTTCTTC. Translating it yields CASSYTREGNEQFF.

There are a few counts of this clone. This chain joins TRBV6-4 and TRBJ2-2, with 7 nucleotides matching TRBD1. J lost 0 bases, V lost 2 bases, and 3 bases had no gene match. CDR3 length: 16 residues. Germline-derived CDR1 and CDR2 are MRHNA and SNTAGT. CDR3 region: CASSDRQGSNTGELFF. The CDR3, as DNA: TGTGCCAGCAGTGACCGACAGGGCTCGAACACCGGGGAGCTGTTTTTT.

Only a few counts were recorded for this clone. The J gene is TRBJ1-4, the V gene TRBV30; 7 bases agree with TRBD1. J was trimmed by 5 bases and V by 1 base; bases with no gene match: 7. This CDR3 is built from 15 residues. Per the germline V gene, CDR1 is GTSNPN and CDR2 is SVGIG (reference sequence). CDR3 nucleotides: TGTGCCTGGAGTGGAACAGGGGACGGGAATGAAAAACTGTTTTTT. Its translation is CAWSGTGDGNEKLFF. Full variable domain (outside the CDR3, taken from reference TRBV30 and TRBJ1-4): SQTIHQWPATLVQPVGSPLSLECTVEGTSNPNLYWYRQAAGRGLQLLFYSVGIGQISSEVPQNLSASRPQDRQFILSSKKLLLSDSGFYLCAWSGTGDGNEKLFFGSGTQLSVL.

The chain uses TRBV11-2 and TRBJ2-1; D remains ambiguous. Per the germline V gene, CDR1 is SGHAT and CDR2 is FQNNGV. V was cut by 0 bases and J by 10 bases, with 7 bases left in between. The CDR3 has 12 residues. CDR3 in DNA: TGTGCCAGCAGCTTAGATTTCGAAGAGCAGTTCTTC. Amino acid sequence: CASSLDFEEQFF.

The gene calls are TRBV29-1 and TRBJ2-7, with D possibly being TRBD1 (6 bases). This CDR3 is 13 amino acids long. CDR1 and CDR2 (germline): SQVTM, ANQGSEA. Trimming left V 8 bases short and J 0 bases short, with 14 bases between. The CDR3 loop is CSTATGSSYEQYF. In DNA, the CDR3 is TGCAGCACCGCTACAGGGAGCTCCTACGAGCAGTACTTC.

The CDR3 reads CSAPLNTGELFF. CDR3 nucleotide sequence: TGCAGCGCCCCCCTAAACACCGGGGAGCTGTTTTTT. This chain links TRBV29-1 with TRBJ2-2; no clear D. The CDR3 contains 12 residues. Germline CDR1 SQVTM, CDR2 ANQGSEA. The ends were cut back, 7 bases at V and 2 bases at J, with 8 bases in the middle.

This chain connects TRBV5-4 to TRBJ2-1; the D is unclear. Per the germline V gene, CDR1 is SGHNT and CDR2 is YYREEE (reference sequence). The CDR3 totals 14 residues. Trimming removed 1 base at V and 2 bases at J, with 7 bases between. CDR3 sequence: CASSLRGTYNEQFF. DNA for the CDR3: TGTGCCAGCAGCTTGCGCGGAACCTACAATGAGCAGTTCTTC. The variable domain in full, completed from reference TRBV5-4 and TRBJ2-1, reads ETGVTQSPTHLIKTRGQQVTLRCSSQSGHNTVSWYQQALGQGPQFIFQYYREEENGRGNFPPRFSGLQFPNYSSELNVNALELDDSALYLCASSLRGTYNEQFFGPGTRLTVL.

CDR3 DNA: TGCAGCGTTGAAGCGCTGGCCACATTTGGGGATACGCAGTATTTT. Protein sequence: CSVEALATFGDTQYF. The chain combines TRBV29-1 with TRBJ2-3; D remains unclear. The CDR3 spans 15 residues. CDR1 and CDR2 (germline): SQVTM, ANQGSEA. V lost 1 base to trimming and J lost 6 bases, with 17 bases between them.

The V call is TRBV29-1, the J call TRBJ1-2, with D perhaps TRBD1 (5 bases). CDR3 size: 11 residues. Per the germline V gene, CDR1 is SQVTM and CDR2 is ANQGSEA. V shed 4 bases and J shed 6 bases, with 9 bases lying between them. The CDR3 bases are TGCAGCGTTGGAGGGACCCATGGCTACACCTTC. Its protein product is CSVGGTHGYTF.

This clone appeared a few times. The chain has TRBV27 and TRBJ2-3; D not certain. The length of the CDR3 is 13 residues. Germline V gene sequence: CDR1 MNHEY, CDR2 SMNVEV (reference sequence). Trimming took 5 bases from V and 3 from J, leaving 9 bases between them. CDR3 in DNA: TGTGCCAGCAGTCCCTCCCGTACAGATACGCAGTATTTT. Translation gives CASSPSRTDTQYF.

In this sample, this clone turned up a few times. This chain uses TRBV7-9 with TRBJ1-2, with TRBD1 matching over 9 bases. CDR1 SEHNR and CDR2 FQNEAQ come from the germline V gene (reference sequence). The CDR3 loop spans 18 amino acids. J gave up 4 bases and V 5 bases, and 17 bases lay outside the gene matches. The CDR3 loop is CASSPMVAPGQGSYGYTF. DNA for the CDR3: TGTGCCAGCAGCCCCATGGTGGCGCCGGGACAGGGTAGCTATGGCTACACCTTC.

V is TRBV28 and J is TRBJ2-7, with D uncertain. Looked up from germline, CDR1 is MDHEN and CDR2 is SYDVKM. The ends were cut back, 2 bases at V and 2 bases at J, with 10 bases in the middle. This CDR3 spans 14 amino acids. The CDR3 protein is CASSLATVPYEQYF. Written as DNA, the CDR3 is TGTGCCAGCAGTTTAGCAACGGTTCCCTACGAGCAGTACTTC.

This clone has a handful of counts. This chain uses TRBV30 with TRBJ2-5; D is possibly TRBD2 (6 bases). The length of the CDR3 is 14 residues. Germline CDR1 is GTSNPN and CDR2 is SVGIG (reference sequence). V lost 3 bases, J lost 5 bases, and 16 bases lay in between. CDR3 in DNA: TGTGCCTGGAGCACACTAGCCAGGAGGGAGACCCAGTACTTC. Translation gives CAWSTLARRETQYF.

As DNA, the CDR3 is TGTGCCACCAGTGGGACAGGGGGCCGGAGCAATCAGCCCCAGCATTTT. Protein sequence: CATSGTGGRSNQPQHF. The rearrangement uses TRBV15 and TRBJ1-5; 12 bases align to TRBD1. The J segment lost 1 base and the V segment lost 6 bases, leaving 4 bases of the junction unmatched. The germline gives CDR1 LNHNV, CDR2 YYDKDF (reference sequence). The CDR3 spans 16 residues.

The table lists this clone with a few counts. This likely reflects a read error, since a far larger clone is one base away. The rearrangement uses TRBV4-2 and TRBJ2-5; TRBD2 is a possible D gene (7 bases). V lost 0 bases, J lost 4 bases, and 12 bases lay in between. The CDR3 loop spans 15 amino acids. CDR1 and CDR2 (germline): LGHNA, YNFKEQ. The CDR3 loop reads CASSQDGGGGETQYF. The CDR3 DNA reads TGTGCCAGCAGCCAAGATGGCGGGGGCGGAGAGACCCAGTACTTC.

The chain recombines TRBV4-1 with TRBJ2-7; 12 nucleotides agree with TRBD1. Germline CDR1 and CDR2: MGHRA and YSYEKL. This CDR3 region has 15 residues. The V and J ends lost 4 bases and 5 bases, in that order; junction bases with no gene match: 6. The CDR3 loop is CASSPGQGARNEQYF. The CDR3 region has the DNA TGCGCCAGCAGCCCGGGACAGGGGGCGCGCAACGAGCAGTACTTC.

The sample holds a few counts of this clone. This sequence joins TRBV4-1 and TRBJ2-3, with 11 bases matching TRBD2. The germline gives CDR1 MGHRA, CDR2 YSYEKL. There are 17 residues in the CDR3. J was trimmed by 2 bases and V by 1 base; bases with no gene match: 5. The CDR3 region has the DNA TGCGCCAGCAGCCAAGTGGGACTAGCGGTGGCCACAGATACGCAGTATTTT. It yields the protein CASSQVGLAVATDTQYF.

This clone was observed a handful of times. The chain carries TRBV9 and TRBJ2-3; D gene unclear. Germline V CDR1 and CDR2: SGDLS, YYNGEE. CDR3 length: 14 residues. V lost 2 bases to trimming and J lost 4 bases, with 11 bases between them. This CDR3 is CASSVYGEADTQYF. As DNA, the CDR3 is TGTGCCAGCAGCGTCTACGGAGAGGCAGATACGCAGTATTTT.

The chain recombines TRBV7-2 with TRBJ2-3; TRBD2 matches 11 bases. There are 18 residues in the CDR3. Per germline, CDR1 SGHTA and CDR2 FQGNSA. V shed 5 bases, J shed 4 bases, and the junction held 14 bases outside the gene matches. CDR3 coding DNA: TGTGCCAGCAGCAATACCGCCAGACTAGCGGGAAGGCCAGATACGCAGTATTTT. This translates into CASSNTARLAGRPDTQYF. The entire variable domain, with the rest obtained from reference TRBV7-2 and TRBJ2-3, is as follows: GAGVSQSPSNKVTEKGKDVELRCDPISGHTALYWYRQSLGQGLEFLIYFQGNSAPDKSGLPSDRFSAERTGGSVSTLTIQRTQQEDSAVYLCASSNTARLAGRPDTQYFGPGTRLTVL.

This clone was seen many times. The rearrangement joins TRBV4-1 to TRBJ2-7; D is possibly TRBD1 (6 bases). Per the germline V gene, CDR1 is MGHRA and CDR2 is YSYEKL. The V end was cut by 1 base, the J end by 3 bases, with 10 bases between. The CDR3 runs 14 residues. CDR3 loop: CASSQVGQFYEQYF. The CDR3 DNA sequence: TGCGCCAGCAGCCAAGTAGGACAGTTCTACGAGCAGTACTTC.

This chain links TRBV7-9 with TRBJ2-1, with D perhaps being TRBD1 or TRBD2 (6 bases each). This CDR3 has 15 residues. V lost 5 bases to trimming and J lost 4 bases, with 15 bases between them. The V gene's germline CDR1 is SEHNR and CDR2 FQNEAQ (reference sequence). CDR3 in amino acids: CASSVPRGTYNEQFF. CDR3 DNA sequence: TGTGCCAGCAGCGTCCCTAGGGGGACTTACAATGAGCAGTTCTTC.

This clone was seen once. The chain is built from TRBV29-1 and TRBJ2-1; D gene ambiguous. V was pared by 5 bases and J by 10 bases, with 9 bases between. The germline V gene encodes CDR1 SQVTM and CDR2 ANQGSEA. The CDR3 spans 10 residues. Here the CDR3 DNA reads TGCAGCGTTTCCTACCAGGAGCAGTTCTTC. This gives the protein CSVSYQEQFF.